The rows below give T cell receptor beta chains drawn from one sample of a study of blood T cell repertoires in COVID-19. Assay used: immunoSEQ multiplex PCR; TCRdb lists only in-frame clones, some missing. The sample gives about 55,000 clones, about 93% of which show up once; around 14% is in the top ten. Material: peripheral blood. All receptors derive from a human donor with active COVID-19. The donor label of this sample is uncertain. Both conserved end residues are part of each CDR3. Each record gives: D gene, V gene, J gene, clone size, CDR3 DNA, CDR3 protein. D genes are given only for firm matches. The size of a clone is reported for some rows only, either as once, few or many, or as a class for expanded clones.

d_gene: NA
v_gene: TRBV27
j_gene: TRBJ1-6
abundance: NA
CDR3nt: TGTGCCAGCAGAACCGGGTTTAATTCACCCCTCCACTTT
CDR3aa: CASRTGFNSPLHF

d_gene: TRBD2
v_gene: TRBV5-1
j_gene: TRBJ2-7
abundance: NA
CDR3nt: TGCGCCAGCAGCTTGGGGGACATCCTAGCGGGAAGGGCTTCTTACGAGCAGTACTTC
CDR3aa: CASSLGDILAGRASYEQYF

d_gene: NA
v_gene: TRBV3-1/TRBV3-2
j_gene: TRBJ1-6
abundance: few
CDR3nt: TGTGCCAGCAGAGAAAGAGGACTAGGTTCACCCCTCCACTTT
CDR3aa: CASRERGLGSPLHF

d_gene: TRBD2
v_gene: TRBV9
j_gene: TRBJ2-3
abundance: NA
CDR3nt: TGTGCCAGCAGTGTAGCGGGACCGGGGGGCACAGATACGCAGTATTTT
CDR3aa: CASSVAGPGGTDTQYF

d_gene: TRBD2
v_gene: TRBV5-4
j_gene: TRBJ2-1
abundance: NA
CDR3nt: TGTGCCAGCAGCTTGGCCGGAACTAGCGGGTTTGAGCAGTTCTTC
CDR3aa: CASSLAGTSGFEQFF

d_gene: TRBD1
v_gene: TRBV28
j_gene: TRBJ2-7
abundance: NA
CDR3nt: TGTGCCAGCTACGGTCCCGGGACAGGGGGGGACGAGCAGTACTTC
CDR3aa: CASYGPGTGGDEQYF

d_gene: TRBD1
v_gene: TRBV7-9
j_gene: TRBJ2-2
abundance: few
CDR3nt: TGTGCCAGCAGTTACACCGGACAGGAAACCGGGGAGCTGTTTTTT
CDR3aa: CASSYTGQETGELFF

d_gene: NA
v_gene: TRBV6-5
j_gene: TRBJ1-3
abundance: NA
CDR3nt: TGTGCCAGCAGGGGGGGATCGGGCTCTGGAAACACCATATATTTT
CDR3aa: CASRGGSGSGNTIYF

d_gene: NA
v_gene: TRBV24-1
j_gene: TRBJ2-5
abundance: NA
CDR3nt: TGTGCCACCAGTGCCGGGGAGACCCAGTACTTC
CDR3aa: CATSAGETQYF

d_gene: NA
v_gene: TRBV12-3/TRBV12-4
j_gene: TRBJ1-2
abundance: NA
CDR3nt: TGTGCCAGCAGGACAGGCCTGGGGGGCTACACCTTC
CDR3aa: CASRTGLGGYTF

d_gene: NA
v_gene: TRBV4-3
j_gene: TRBJ2-5
abundance: NA
CDR3nt: TGCGCCAGCAGCCAAAGTCGCCTCAGTCAAGAGACCCAGTACTTC
CDR3aa: CASSQSRLSQETQYF

d_gene: TRBD1
v_gene: TRBV29-1
j_gene: TRBJ1-1
abundance: NA
CDR3nt: TGCAGCGTAGCCGACAGGGTAGGCACTGAAGCTTTCTTT
CDR3aa: CSVADRVGTEAFF

d_gene: NA
v_gene: TRBV30
j_gene: TRBJ2-5
abundance: NA
CDR3nt: TGTGCCTGGAGTGCGAGGGAGACCCAGTACTTC
CDR3aa: CAWSARETQYF

d_gene: NA
v_gene: TRBV2
j_gene: TRBJ2-1
abundance: once
CDR3nt: TGTGCCAGCGGCCAGGTCTATGAGCAGTTCTTC
CDR3aa: CASGQVYEQFF

d_gene: NA
v_gene: TRBV4-3
j_gene: TRBJ2-1
abundance: NA
CDR3nt: TGCGCCAGCAGCCGAGAGGAAGGGACAAGACCCTACAATGAGCAGTTCTTC
CDR3aa: CASSREEGTRPYNEQFF

d_gene: NA
v_gene: TRBV5-1
j_gene: TRBJ2-1
abundance: NA
CDR3nt: TGCGCCAGCAGCTTGGGGGGAGCCCCCACAGAGCAGTTCTTC
CDR3aa: CASSLGGAPTEQFF

d_gene: NA
v_gene: TRBV11-1
j_gene: TRBJ1-1
abundance: NA
CDR3nt: TGTGCCAGCAGCCCCCGGACTCATATGAACACTGAAGCTTTCTTT
CDR3aa: CASSPRTHMNTEAFF